This T cell receptor (beta chain) was sequenced in a study of regulatory T cells in long-lasting Graves disease. This clonotype occurred a few times. Time point given: persistent/refractory GD, antithyroid drugs over 5 years with positive TRAb. Preparation of the TCR library used RNA extracted from PBMCs. In building TCR beta libraries, iRepertoire HTBI primers were used together with Arm-PCR of CDR3 regions. Via MiXCR, TCRdb re-called the multiplex PCR reads, giving one row per CDR3 protein. This table holds hundreds of thousands of distinct CDR3 sequences, 20% to 25% found once. Specimen: peripheral blood mononuclear cells (PBMCs), collected when the disease was refractory, from a patient treated with antithyroid drugs. The sequence came from a female donor with Graves disease.

The CDR3 DNA is TGTGCCTGGAACCGCAGGAACACTGAAGCTTTCTTT. It is translated as CAWNRRNTEAFF. V gene TRBV30 combines with J gene TRBJ1-1; D ambiguous. This CDR3 contains 12 residues. V dropped 4 bases and J dropped 1 base, with 7 bases sitting between them. Germline V CDR1 and CDR2: GTSNPN, SVGIG (reference sequence).